This T cell receptor beta chain was recorded in a study of technical replicates of blood from several donors. The protocol was immunoSEQ multiplex PCR, while the TCRdb copy is restricted to in-frame clones and leaves out a portion. This sample has 40,000 to 65,000 clones, with around 84% found just once. This clone was seen many times. The CDR3 has 13 residues. The germline CDR1 and CDR2 sequences are SQVTM and ANQGSEA. V was trimmed by 4 bases and J by 2 bases, leaving 11 bases between them. The TCR sequence derives from a human donor in good health. Some clones in this sample may be carry-over from other donors' samples. The rearrangement links TRBV29-1 to TRBJ1-1; the D gene is possibly TRBD1 (5 bases). Sequenced input: PBMCs. CDR3 protein: CSVGQGLNTEAFF. DNA for the CDR3: TGCAGCGTTGGGCAGGGACTTAACACTGAAGCTTTCTTT. Full variable domain (remainder filled in from reference TRBV29-1 and TRBJ1-1): SAVISQKPSRDICQRGTSLTIQCQVDSQVTMMFWYRQQPGQSLTLIATANQGSEATYESGFVIDKFPISRPNLTFSTLTVSNMSPEDSSIYLCSVGQGLNTEAFFGQGTRLTVV.